The 7 T cell receptor beta chains presented below share a single source sample, sequenced in a study of OX40 agonist ivuxolimab in advanced cancers. The table came from immunoSEQ multiplex PCR; TCRdb's copy has only in-frame clones and leaves some out. Of 90,000 to 100,000 clones in the sample, approximately 91% were seen once. This material consisted of CD4+ or CD8+ T cells sorted from blood, taken in a trial of the OX40 agonist ivuxolimab. The receptors come from an adult with an advanced solid tumor such as melanoma, head and neck, liver or kidney cancer.

This clone was recorded once. The rearrangement joins TRBV19 to TRBJ1-5; a weak D match, TRBD1 (5 bases). Between the trimmed V and J ends, which lost 6 bases and 7 bases, there was a span of 16 bases. CDR3 length: 14 amino acids. Germline V gene lookup returns CDR1 LNHDA and CDR2 SQIVND (reference sequence). CDR3 sequence (DNA): TGTGCCAGTAGCCAAGGGGAGGGCGGCCAGCCCCAGCATTTT. This translates into CASSQGEGGQPQHF.

This rearrangement joins TRBV28 to TRBJ1-5; no firm D call. Germline V CDR1 and CDR2: MDHEN, SYDVKM. The CDR3 has 13 amino acids. Trimming removed 7 bases from V and 4 bases from J, with 11 bases in between. The CDR3 coding sequence is TGTGCCAGCAATATCGGGGTTAATCAGCCCCAGCATTTT. Amino acids: CASNIGVNQPQHF.

The chain carries TRBV5-5 and TRBJ1-5, with 9 bases lining up with TRBD1. The germline V gene has CDR1 SGHKS and CDR2 YYEKEE (reference sequence). The CDR3 spans 14 residues. V lost 3 bases and J lost 4; bases outside the gene matches: 2. CDR3 sequence (DNA): TGTGCCAGCAGCTCCGGGACAGGGAATCAGCCCCAGCATTTT. Its protein product is CASSSGTGNQPQHF. Looking up the rest from reference TRBV5-5 and TRBJ1-5 gives the full variable domain: DAGVTQSPTHLIKTRGQQVTLRCSPISGHKSVSWYQQVLGQGPQFIFQYYEKEERGRGNFPDRFSARQFPNYSSELNVNALLLGDSALYLCASSSGTGNQPQHFGDGTRLSIL.

The rearrangement joins TRBV7-8 to TRBJ2-2; D uncertain. The CDR3 is 14 residues long. The germline V and J ends were trimmed by 4 bases and 5 bases, with 11 bases remaining between them. Germline-derived CDR1 and CDR2 are SGHVS and FQNEAQ. The CDR3 bases are TGTGCCAGCAGCTCGAATTCGAGGACCGGGGAGCTGTTTTTT. As protein: CASSSNSRTGELFF.

The genes are TRBV20-1 and TRBJ2-1; no clear D gene. The ends were cut back, 0 bases at V and 6 bases at J, with 3 bases in the middle. The CDR3 spans 11 residues. In germline, CDR1 is DFQATT, CDR2 SNEGSKA (reference sequence). The CDR3: CSARELNEQFF. CDR3 in DNA: TGCAGTGCTAGAGAACTCAATGAGCAGTTCTTC.

The chain combines TRBV4-3 with TRBJ2-3, with D hard to call. The V gene lost 0 bases and the J gene lost 9 bases, with 10 bases spanning the gap. The CDR3 has 13 amino acids. The germline CDR1 and CDR2 sequences are LGHNA and YSLEER. The DNA for the CDR3 is TGCGCCAGCAGCCAAGAACAGAGGAGCACGCAGTATTTT. Translation gives CASSQEQRSTQYF.

This chain links TRBV27 with TRBJ1-1; D gene unclear. The V gene's germline CDR1 is MNHEY and CDR2 SMNVEV (reference sequence). Trimming took 1 base from V and 0 from J, leaving 3 bases between them. The length of the CDR3 is 13 residues. The CDR3 DNA sequence: TGTGCCAGCAGTTTATGGCTGAACACTGAAGCTTTCTTT. Its translation is CASSLWLNTEAFF.